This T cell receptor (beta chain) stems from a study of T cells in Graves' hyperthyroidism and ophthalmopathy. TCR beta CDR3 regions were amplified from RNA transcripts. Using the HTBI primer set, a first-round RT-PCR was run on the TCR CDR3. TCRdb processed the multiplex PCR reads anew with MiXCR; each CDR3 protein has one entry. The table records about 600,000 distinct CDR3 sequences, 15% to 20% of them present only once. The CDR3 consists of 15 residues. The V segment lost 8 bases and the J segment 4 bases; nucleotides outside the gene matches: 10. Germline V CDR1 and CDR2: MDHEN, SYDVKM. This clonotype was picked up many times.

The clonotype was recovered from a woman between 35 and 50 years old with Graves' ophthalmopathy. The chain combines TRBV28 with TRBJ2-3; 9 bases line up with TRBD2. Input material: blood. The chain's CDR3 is CASGPAGGPSDTQYF. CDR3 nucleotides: TGTGCCAGCGGTCCGGCGGGAGGGCCGTCAGATACGCAGTATTTT. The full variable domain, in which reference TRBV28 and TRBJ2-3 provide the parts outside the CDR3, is DVKVTQSSRYLVKRTGEKVFLECVQDMDHENMFWYRQDPGLGLRLIYFSYDVKMKEKGDIPEGYSVSREKKERFSLILESASTNQTSMYLCASGPAGGPSDTQYFGPGTRLTVL.